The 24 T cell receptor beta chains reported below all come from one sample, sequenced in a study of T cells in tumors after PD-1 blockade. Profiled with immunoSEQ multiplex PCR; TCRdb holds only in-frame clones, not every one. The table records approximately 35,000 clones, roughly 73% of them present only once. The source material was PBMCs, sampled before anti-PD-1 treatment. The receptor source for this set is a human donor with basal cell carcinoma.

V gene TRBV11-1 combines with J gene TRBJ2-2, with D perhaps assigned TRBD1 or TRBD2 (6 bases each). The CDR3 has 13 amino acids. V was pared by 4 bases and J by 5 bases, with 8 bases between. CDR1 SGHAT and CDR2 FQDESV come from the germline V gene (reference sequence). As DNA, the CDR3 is TGTGCCAGCAGCTGGGGGGCGACCGGGGAGCTGTTTTTT. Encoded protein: CASSWGATGELFF.

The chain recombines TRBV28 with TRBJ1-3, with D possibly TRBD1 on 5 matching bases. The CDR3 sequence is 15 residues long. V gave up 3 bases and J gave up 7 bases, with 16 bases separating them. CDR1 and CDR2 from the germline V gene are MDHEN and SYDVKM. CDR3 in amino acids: CASSFGAVGPNTIYF. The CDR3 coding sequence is TGTGCCAGCAGTTTTGGGGCGGTGGGACCTAACACCATATATTTT.

DNA of the CDR3: TGCGCCAGCATCGGCGGCGGACTAGCGGGAGAGGGTCAAAATGAGCAGTTCTTC. It specifies CASIGGGLAGEGQNEQFF. The chain joins TRBV5-1 to TRBJ2-1; 13 nucleotides agree with TRBD2. This CDR3 is 18 amino acids long. The V and J ends lost 6 bases and 7 bases, in that order; junction bases with no gene match: 16. CDR1 is SGHRS, CDR2 YFSETQ, per germline.

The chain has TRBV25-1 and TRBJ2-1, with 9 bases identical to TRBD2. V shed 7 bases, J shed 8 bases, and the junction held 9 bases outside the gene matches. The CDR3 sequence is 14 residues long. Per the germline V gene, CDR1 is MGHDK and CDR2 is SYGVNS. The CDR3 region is CASTGRGGWDEQFF. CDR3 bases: TGTGCCAGCACAGGGCGGGGGGGCTGGGATGAGCAGTTCTTC.

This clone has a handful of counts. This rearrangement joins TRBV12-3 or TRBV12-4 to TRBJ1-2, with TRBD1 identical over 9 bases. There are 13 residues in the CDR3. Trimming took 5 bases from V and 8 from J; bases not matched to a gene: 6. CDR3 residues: CASSIPGTGGYTF. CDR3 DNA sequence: TGTGCCAGCAGTATCCCCGGGACAGGGGGCTACACCTTC.

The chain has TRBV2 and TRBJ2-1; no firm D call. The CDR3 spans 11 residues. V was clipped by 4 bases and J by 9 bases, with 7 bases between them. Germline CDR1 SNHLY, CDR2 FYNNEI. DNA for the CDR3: TGTGCCAGCAGTGGCTGGGGTGAGCAGTTCTTC. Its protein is CASSGWGEQFF.

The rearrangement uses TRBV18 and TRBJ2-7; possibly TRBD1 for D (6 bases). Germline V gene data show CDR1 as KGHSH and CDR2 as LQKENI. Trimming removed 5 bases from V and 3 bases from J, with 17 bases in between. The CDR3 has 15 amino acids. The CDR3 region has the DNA TGTGCCAGCTCATCCTCGGACAGCAACTACTACGAGCAGTACTTC. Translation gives CASSSSDSNYYEQYF.

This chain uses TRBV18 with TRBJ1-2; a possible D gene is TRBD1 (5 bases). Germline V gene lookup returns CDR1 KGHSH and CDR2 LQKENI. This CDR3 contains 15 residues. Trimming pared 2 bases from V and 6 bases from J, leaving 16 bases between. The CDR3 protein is CASSPGQGRSDGYTF. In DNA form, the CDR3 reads TGTGCCAGCTCACCAGGGCAGGGAAGGAGTGATGGCTACACCTTC.

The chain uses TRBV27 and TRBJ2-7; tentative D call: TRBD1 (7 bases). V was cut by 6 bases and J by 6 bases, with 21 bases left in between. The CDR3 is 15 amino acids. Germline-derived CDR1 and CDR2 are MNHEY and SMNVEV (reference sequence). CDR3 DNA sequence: TGTGCCAGCAGCCCTTTAGGCAGGGGGGTAGGCGAGCAGTACTTC. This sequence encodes CASSPLGRGVGEQYF.

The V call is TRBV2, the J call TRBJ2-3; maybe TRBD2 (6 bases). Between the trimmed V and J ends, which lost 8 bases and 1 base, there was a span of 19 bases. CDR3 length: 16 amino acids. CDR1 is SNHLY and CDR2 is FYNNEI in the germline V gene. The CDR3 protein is CASQENLLAGTDTQYF. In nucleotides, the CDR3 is TGTGCCAGCCAGGAGAACTTACTAGCCGGCACAGATACGCAGTATTTT.

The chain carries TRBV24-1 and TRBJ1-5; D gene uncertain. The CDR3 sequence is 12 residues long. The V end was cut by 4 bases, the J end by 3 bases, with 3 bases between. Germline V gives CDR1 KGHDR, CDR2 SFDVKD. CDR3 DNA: TGTGCCACCAGTGACAACAATCAGCCCCAGCATTTT. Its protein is CATSDNNQPQHF.

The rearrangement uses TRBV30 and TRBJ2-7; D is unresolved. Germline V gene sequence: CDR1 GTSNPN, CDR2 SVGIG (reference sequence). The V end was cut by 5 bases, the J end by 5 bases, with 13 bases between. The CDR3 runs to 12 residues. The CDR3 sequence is CAWDTWADEQYF. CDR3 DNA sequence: TGTGCCTGGGACACCTGGGCCGACGAGCAGTACTTC. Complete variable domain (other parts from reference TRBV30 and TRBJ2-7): SQTIHQWPATLVQPVGSPLSLECTVEGTSNPNLYWYRQAAGRGLQLLFYSVGIGQISSEVPQNLSASRPQDRQFILSSKKLLLSDSGFYLCAWDTWADEQYFGPGTRLTVT.

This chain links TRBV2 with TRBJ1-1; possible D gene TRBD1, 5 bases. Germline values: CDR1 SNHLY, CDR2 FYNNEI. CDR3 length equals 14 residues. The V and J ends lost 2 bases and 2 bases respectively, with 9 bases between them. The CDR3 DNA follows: TGTGCCAGCAGTGAAAGGGGCAGTAACACTGAAGCTTTCTTT. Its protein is CASSERGSNTEAFF.

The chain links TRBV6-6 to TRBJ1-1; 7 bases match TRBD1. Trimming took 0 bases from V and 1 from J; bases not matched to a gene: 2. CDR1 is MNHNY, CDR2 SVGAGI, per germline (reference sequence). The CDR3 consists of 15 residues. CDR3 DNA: TGTGCCAGCAGTTACTCGGACAGGCCGAACACTGAAGCTTTCTTT. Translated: CASSYSDRPNTEAFF.

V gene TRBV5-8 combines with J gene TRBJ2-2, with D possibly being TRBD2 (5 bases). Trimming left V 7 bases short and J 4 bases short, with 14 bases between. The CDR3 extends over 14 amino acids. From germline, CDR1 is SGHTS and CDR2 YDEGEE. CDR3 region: CASPAREFTGELFF. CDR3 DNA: TGTGCCAGCCCTGCGAGGGAGTTCACCGGGGAGCTGTTTTTT.

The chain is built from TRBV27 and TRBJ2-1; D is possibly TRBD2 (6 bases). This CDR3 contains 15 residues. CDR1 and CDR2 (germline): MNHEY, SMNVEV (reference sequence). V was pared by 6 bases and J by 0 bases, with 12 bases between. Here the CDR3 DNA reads TGTGCCAGCAGGATAGGAGGGAGCTCCTACAATGAGCAGTTCTTC. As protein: CASRIGGSSYNEQFF.

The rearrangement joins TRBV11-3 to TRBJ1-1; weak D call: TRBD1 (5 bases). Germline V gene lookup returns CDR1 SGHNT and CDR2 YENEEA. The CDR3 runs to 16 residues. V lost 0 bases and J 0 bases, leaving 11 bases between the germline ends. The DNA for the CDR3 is TGTGCCAGCAGCTTAGAAGGGACGGCAATGAACACTGAAGCTTTCTTT. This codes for CASSLEGTAMNTEAFF.

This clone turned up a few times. CDR3 DNA sequence: TGTGCCAGCAGTGATCGCGCAGGGGTGGGCACAGATACGCAGTATTTT. Translated: CASSDRAGVGTDTQYF. The gene calls are TRBV2 and TRBJ2-3; D might be TRBD1 (6 bases). Germline V lookup: CDR1 SNHLY, CDR2 FYNNEI. The V end was cut by 3 bases, the J end by 1 base, with 14 bases between. The CDR3 sequence is 16 residues long. The entire variable domain, with the rest obtained from reference TRBV2 and TRBJ2-3, is as follows: EPEVTQTPSHQVTQMGQEVILRCVPISNHLYFYWYRQILGQKVEFLVSFYNNEISEKSEIFDDQFSVERPDGSNFTLKIRSTKLEDSAMYFCASSDRAGVGTDTQYFGPGTRLTVL.

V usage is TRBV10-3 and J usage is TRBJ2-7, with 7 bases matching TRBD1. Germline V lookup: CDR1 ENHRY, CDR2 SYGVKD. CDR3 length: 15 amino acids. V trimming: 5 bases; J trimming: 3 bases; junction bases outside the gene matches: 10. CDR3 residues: CAISPDRERSYEQYF. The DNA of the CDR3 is TGTGCCATCAGTCCCGACAGGGAGCGGAGCTACGAGCAGTACTTC.

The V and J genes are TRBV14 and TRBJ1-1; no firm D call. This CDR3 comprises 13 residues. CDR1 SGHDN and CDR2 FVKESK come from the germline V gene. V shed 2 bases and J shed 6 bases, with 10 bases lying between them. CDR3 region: CASSQSSSAEAFF. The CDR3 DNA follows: TGTGCCAGCAGCCAATCTTCAAGTGCTGAAGCTTTCTTT.

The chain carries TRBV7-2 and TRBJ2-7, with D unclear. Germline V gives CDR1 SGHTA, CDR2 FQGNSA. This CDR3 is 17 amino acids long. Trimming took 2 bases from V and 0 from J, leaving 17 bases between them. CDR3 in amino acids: CASSLIGLVWSSYEQYF. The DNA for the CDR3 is TGTGCCAGCAGCTTAATTGGGCTGGTTTGGAGCTCCTACGAGCAGTACTTC.

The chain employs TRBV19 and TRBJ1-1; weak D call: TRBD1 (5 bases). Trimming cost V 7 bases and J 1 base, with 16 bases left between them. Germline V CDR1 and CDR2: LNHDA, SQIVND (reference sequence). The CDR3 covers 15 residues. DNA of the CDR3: TGTGCCAGTAACTTCCCGGGACGGCCGAACACTGAAGCTTTCTTT. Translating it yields CASNFPGRPNTEAFF.

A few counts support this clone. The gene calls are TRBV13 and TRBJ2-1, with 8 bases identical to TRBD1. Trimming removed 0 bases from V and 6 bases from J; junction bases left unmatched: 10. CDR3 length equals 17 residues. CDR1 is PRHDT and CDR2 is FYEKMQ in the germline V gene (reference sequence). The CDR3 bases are TGTGCCAGCAGCTTAGGGCAGTGGAGACAGGGGACCAATGAGCAGTTCTTC. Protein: CASSLGQWRQGTNEQFF.

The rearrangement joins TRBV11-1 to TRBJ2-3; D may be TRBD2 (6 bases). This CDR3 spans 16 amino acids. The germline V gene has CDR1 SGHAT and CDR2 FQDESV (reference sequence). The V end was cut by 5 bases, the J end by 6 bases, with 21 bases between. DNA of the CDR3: TGTGCCAGCAGCCTAGGGACTCCCCGCTTTATGGATACGCAGTATTTT. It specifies CASSLGTPRFMDTQYF.